The T cell receptor beta chain described here comes from a study of T-cell memory formation after mild COVID-19. It was 5'RACE with constant-segment primers that produced the TCR alpha and TCR beta cDNA libraries, which carried sample barcodes and UMIs. TCRdb re-called the 5' RACE reads with MiXCR, one entry per CDR3 protein. The sample lists roughly 240,000 distinct CDR3 sequences, around 15% occurring once. This CDR3 region has 14 residues. Germline values: CDR1 LGHNA, CDR2 YSLEER. The V end lost 0 bases, the J end lost 2 bases, and 5 bases lay between the germline ends. This clonotype was found a few times.

The sequencing input was PBMCs or a T cell subset sorted from them (not recorded which). The chain is built from TRBV4-3 and TRBJ1-5; D not resolved. This TCR was recovered from a man younger than 30 who had mild COVID-19 (a few samples of this study predate the infection). Cell type and time point are not known. The CDR3 sequence: CASSQDPGNQPQHF. The CDR3 region has the DNA TGCGCCAGCAGCCAAGATCCCGGCAATCAGCCCCAGCATTTT.